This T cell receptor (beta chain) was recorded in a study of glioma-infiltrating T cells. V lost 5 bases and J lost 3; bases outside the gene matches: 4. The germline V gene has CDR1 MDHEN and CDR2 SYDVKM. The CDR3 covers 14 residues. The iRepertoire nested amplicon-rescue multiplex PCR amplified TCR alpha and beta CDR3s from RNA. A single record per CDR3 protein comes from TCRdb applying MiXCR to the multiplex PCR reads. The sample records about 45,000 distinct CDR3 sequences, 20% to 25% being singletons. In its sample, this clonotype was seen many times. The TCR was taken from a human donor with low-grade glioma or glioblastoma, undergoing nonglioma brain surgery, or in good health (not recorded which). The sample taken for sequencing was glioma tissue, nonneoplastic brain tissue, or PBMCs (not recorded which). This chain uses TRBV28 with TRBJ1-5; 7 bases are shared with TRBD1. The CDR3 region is CASSVTGFNQPQHF. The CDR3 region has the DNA TGTGCCAGCAGTGTGACAGGGTTCAATCAGCCCCAGCATTTT.